This TCR beta chain was sequenced for a study of response to subunit inactivated influenza vaccine. Study-wide findings and caveats: The authors suggested that every seasonal influenza vaccination recruits few new T cells.

The trim removed 1 base at V and 3 bases at J, leaving 7 bases unmatched. This CDR3 contains 18 residues. Germline CDR1 reads SGHVS; CDR2 reads FNYEAQ. A single record per CDR3 protein comes from TCRdb applying MiXCR to the RT-PCR reads. The table records approximately 700,000 distinct CDR3 sequences, about 15% of them present only once. This clonotype appeared a few times. Its antigen is not identified. This receptor was taken from a middle-aged man who received an inactivated influenza vaccine. The sample here was PBMCs from blood, taken 14 to 15 days before vaccination. The J gene is TRBJ2-2, the V gene TRBV7-6; 11 nucleotides match TRBD2. DNA for the CDR3: TGTGCCAGCAGCTTAGAGCTAACTAGCGGGAGATACACCGGGGAGCTGTTTTTT. Amino acids: CASSLELTSGRYTGELFF.